The entry below describes one TCR beta chain. Its target antigen remains unknown. Read data end 3 residues before the CDR3 end; the end is taken from the germline J gene. Every participant had a single incident cervical HPV16 infection, and women with prevalent HPV16 infections were excluded. Cervical HPV DNA was detected by MY09/MY11 PCR and genotyped by dot-blot hybridization. More than 14 mL of heparinized blood were centrifuged, and the buffy coat was split into aliquots, frozen at -30 degrees C, and then kept at -80 degrees C. QIAGEN kits were used to extract genomic DNA from buffy coat specimens. The immunoSEQ assay used multiplex PCR to amplify TCR beta CDR3 regions from an average of about 1,200 ng of genomic DNA per sample. To correct primer bias, the assay used a complete synthetic TCR repertoire to set an amplification baseline. The amplicons were sequenced on the Illumina platform. In the original analysis: Error correction of the sequences involved clustering with frequency ratios plus a modified nearest-neighbor algorithm, after which the sequences were analyzed in the immunoSEQ Analyzer using IMGT gene definitions. TCR richness and evenness were averaged over 20 rarefaction repeats at each rarefaction depth, excluding samples with fewer sequences than the depth. Relative abundances of V, D and J genes were compared between groups using Wilcoxon rank sum tests, with FDR correction applied. Blinded duplicates gave an intraclass correlation of more than 90% for TCR richness and an average of around 76% across roughly 69 gene segments. The immuneACCESS repertoire file appears here via TCRdb, limited to in-frame rearrangements. These files lack a portion of the clones; in checked studies, under half of the deficit traces to unresolved V genes, and the cause of the others is not known. V, J and clone size are those of that table, while D and trimming were read from the DNA. This sample's listing comprises fewer than 35,000 clones. 4.2% of the sample lies in the top ten.

The CDR3 numbers 15 residues from cysteine through phenylalanine. The DNA covers only part of the CDR3, 36 bases in frame from base 1. Via the germline V gene, CDR1 is MDHEN and CDR2 SYDVKM. Relative to germline, V is 5 bases shorter and J is 5 bases shorter, with 17 bases between their ends. The source of the sample is a study of T cells in women clearing cervical HPV infection (dated by TCRdb to about 2018). Background for the entire study: The cases were 20 to 25 women with histologically confirmed HPV16-related CIN3 or worse, and 2 of those women had invasive cancers. A median age of approximately 34 years was observed in cases versus under 40 in controls, and no significant differences in baseline characteristics were found. Cases were matched to controls by age within five years and by the year the sample was collected. Five blinded duplicates per group were added as quality controls, so that about 60 samples were obtained: roughly 50 participants and 10 replicates. Blood from cases was drawn at the visit where the lesion was first identified, while blood from controls was drawn once the infection was no longer detected. In the parent cohort, 9,000 to 11,000 women aged 18 or older were enrolled in Guanacaste, Costa Rica, during about 1992 to 1994 and were followed for 7 to 8 years. The controls were over 20 women whose single incident HPV16 infection cleared within 12 months with no development of precancer or cancer. For cases, a median interval of roughly 150 days, with an interquartile range of roughly 80 to 200 days, was observed between lesion detection and blood sampling. Nested within Costa Rica's Guanacaste HPV Natural History Study, an exploratory proof-of-principle case-control study compared TCR repertoires across cervical HPV16 outcomes. Since HLA typing was available for only a few women, HLA type could not be ruled out as a confounder. Broader findings and caveats from the paper: By combining richness with V gene abundances, random forest classifiers separated cases from controls with an estimated AUC of roughly 0.8. Because the number of T cells per sample was unknown, the richness differences could reflect varying T-cell content rather than repertoire biology. Because of the cross-sectional design, the study could not determine whether the associations came before infection or resulted from infection, and neither effector/memory subsets nor HPV-specific T cells were isolated. TRBV6-7 relative abundance was lower in cases than in controls (around 0.11% versus 0.16%; Bonferroni P = 0.0008). TCR repertoire richness was significantly higher in CIN3+ cases than in controls across sequencing depths, while evenness did not differ.

The sequencing sample was made of blood buffy coat. This TCR was recovered from a woman between 18 and 70 years old with a cervical HPV16 infection that either progressed to CIN3+ or cleared (not recorded which). The V and J genes are TRBV28 and TRBJ2-3; the D call is possibly TRBD1 or TRBD2, each sharing 5 bases. The sequenced part of the CDR3 DNA is TGTGCCAGCAGTCAAAGAGGGGCGCATCAAGATACG. This gives the protein CASSQRGAHQDT. The entire CDR3 sequence reads CASSQRGAHQDTQYF.